This TCR beta chain was recorded in a study of OX40 agonist ivuxolimab in advanced cancers. About the study: Participants could have had prior anti-PD-1, anti-PD-L1 or anti-CTLA-4 therapy, and 40% had some.

Libraries were prepared by immunoSEQ multiplex PCR; TCRdb keeps only in-frame clonotypes and omits some of them. In the table there are roughly 62,000 clones, 75% to 90% of which are singletons. V was trimmed by 0 bases and J by 5 bases, leaving 9 bases between them. The CDR3 spans 14 residues. Germline V lookup: CDR1 MGHRA, CDR2 YSYEKL. Study-level results: Circulating CD4+ and CD8+ T cells showed clonal expansion by week 6 at 0.1 to 3.0 mg/kg.

Points on this clone: The antigen remains undetermined.

The clonotype originates from an adult with an advanced solid tumor such as melanoma, head and neck, liver or kidney cancer. The chain uses TRBV4-1 and TRBJ2-3, with unresolved D. The material was CD4+ or CD8+ T cells sorted from blood, obtained in a trial of the OX40 agonist ivuxolimab. DNA for the CDR3: TGCGCCAGCAGCCAAGAGTTCGGCGGAGATACGCAGTATTTT. The encoded protein is CASSQEFGGDTQYF.